A single sample is the source of the 25 T cell receptor beta chains below, sequenced in a study of blood T cell repertoires in COVID-19. Sequencing was performed with immunoSEQ multiplex PCR; in TCRdb, only in-frame clones are kept and a portion is missing. The repertoire holds a few hundred thousand clones, with approximately 86% as singletons. The sequencing sample was made of peripheral blood. These TCRs come from a woman at least 80 years old with acute or convalescent COVID-19.

V usage is TRBV11-1 and J usage is TRBJ2-5; the match to TRBD1 covers 9 bases. J gave up 5 bases and V 5 bases, and 9 bases lay outside the gene matches. Germline V gene lookup returns CDR1 SGHAT and CDR2 FQDESV (reference sequence). This CDR3 comprises 15 residues. The CDR3 nucleotides are TGTGCCAGCAGCACGAGACAGGGGGGATCGGAGACCCAGTACTTC. Encoded protein: CASSTRQGGSETQYF. Using reference TRBV11-1 and TRBJ2-5 for the parts outside the CDR3, the full variable domain is EAEVAQSPRYKITEKSQAVAFWCDPISGHATLYWYRQILGQGPELLVQFQDESVVDDSQLPKDRFSAERLKGVDSTLKIQPAELGDSAMYLCASSTRQGGSETQYFGPGTRLLVL.

The chain joins TRBV29-1 to TRBJ1-2; D is undetermined. The CDR3 has 12 residues. The ends were cut back, 4 bases at V and 4 bases at J, with 10 bases in the middle. Germline CDR1 reads SQVTM; CDR2 reads ANQGSEA. DNA for the CDR3: TGCAGCGTTGGTGGCTTTCCCTATGGCTACACCTTC. It is translated as CSVGGFPYGYTF.

The gene calls are TRBV12-3 or TRBV12-4 and TRBJ1-1; D remains unclear. The CDR3 length is 12 residues. Between the trimmed V and J ends, which lost 3 bases and 3 bases, there was a span of 5 bases. CDR3 in amino acids: CASSLVDTEAFF. For the CDR3, the DNA is TGTGCCAGCAGTTTGGTAGACACTGAAGCTTTCTTT.

This clone was counted only a few times. The CDR3 spells CATSRVQGITEAFF. The DNA for the CDR3 is TGTGCCACCAGCAGAGTCCAGGGAATCACTGAAGCTTTCTTT. V gene TRBV15 combines with J gene TRBJ1-1, with TRBD1 as a possible D gene (5 bases). Germline assignment: CDR1 LNHNV and CDR2 YYDKDF (reference sequence). This CDR3 has 14 residues. V was pared by 1 base and J by 4 bases, with 10 bases between.

The rearrangement joins TRBV5-5 to TRBJ2-1, with D perhaps matching TRBD1 (5 bases). V dropped 2 bases and J dropped 8 bases, with 17 bases sitting between them. The CDR3 covers 15 residues. Germline V gives CDR1 SGHKS, CDR2 YYEKEE (reference sequence). In DNA, the CDR3 is TGTGCCAGCAGCTTTGGGCAGGGTCAATGGTATGAGCAGTTCTTC. Residues: CASSFGQGQWYEQFF.

This clone appeared a few times. The identical CDR3 is also encoded by other nucleotide sequences in the sample. The rearrangement links TRBV5-4 to TRBJ2-2, with D possibly being TRBD1 (5 bases). CDR3 length equals 15 residues. The V end was cut by 1 base, the J end by 0 bases, with 7 bases between. CDR1 is SGHNT and CDR2 is YYREEE in the germline V gene (reference sequence). CDR3 amino acids: CASSLQGANTGELFF. The CDR3 DNA sequence: TGTGCCAGCAGCTTGCAGGGCGCGAACACCGGGGAGCTGTTTTTT.

This chain links TRBV6-5 with TRBJ2-7, with 10 bases that match TRBD1. CDR3 length: 15 residues. V trimming: 2 bases; J trimming: 6 bases; junction bases outside the gene matches: 7. Germline assignment: CDR1 MNHEY and CDR2 SVGAGI. As DNA, the CDR3 is TGTGCCAGCAGTTACCTCCGGGACAGGGGCGGCGAGCAGTACTTC. Its translation is CASSYLRDRGGEQYF.

V usage is TRBV28 and J usage is TRBJ1-2; maybe TRBD1 (5 bases). CDR1 and CDR2 (germline): MDHEN, SYDVKM. This CDR3 is built from 12 residues. Trimming took off 4 bases at V and 6 bases at J, with 9 bases between the two ends. The CDR3 DNA follows: TGTGCCAGCAGTTCAACAGGAAATGGCTACACCTTC. Translated: CASSSTGNGYTF.

V and J are TRBV11-3 and TRBJ1-1; D is perhaps TRBD1 (5 bases). This CDR3 is built from 15 residues. Germline V gives CDR1 SGHNT, CDR2 YENEEA. The V gene lost 5 bases and the J gene lost 0 bases, with 13 bases spanning the gap. The CDR3 here is CASSIDSSLNTEAFF. In DNA, the CDR3 is TGTGCCAGCAGCATCGACAGTTCTTTGAACACTGAAGCTTTCTTT. Using reference TRBV11-3 and TRBJ1-1 for the parts outside the CDR3, the full variable domain is EAGVVQSPRYKIIEKKQPVAFWCNPISGHNTLYWYLQNLGQGPELLIRYENEEAVDDSQLPKDRFSAERLKGVDSTLKIQPAELGDSAVYLCASSIDSSLNTEAFFGQGTRLTVV.

This clone was seen a handful of times. The chain couples TRBV29-1 to TRBJ1-1; D may be TRBD1 (5 bases). The germline V gene encodes CDR1 SQVTM and CDR2 ANQGSEA. The CDR3 sequence is 13 residues long. V was trimmed by 6 bases and J by 6 bases, leaving 17 bases between them. The CDR3 DNA is TGCAGCGTAAAAGCAGGGTCCTTCCCTGAAGCTTTCTTT. Translation: CSVKAGSFPEAFF.

This chain joins TRBV11-3 and TRBJ1-2, with 7 bases identical to TRBD1. Germline assignment: CDR1 SGHNT and CDR2 YENEEA. This CDR3 contains 14 residues. Trimming removed 2 bases from V and 3 bases from J; junction bases left unmatched: 3. The CDR3 DNA is TGTGCCAGCAGCTTACGACAGGGCGACTATGGCTACACCTTC. This gives the protein CASSLRQGDYGYTF. Drawing the rest from reference TRBV11-3 and TRBJ1-2, the complete variable domain is EAGVVQSPRYKIIEKKQPVAFWCNPISGHNTLYWYLQNLGQGPELLIRYENEEAVDDSQLPKDRFSAERLKGVDSTLKIQPAELGDSAVYLCASSLRQGDYGYTFGSGTRLTVV.

The V call is TRBV19, the J call TRBJ2-2, with 8 bases that match TRBD2. V was clipped by 5 bases and J by 5 bases; unmatched bases: 10. The germline CDR1 and CDR2 sequences are LNHDA and SQIVND (reference sequence). The CDR3 length is 16 residues. The CDR3 DNA follows: TGTGCCAGTAGTCTGATTAGCGGGGTGAGGACCGGGGAGCTGTTTTTT. This encodes CASSLISGVRTGELFF.

The gene calls are TRBV11-3 and TRBJ2-5, with D tentatively TRBD2 (7 bases). Looked up from germline, CDR1 is SGHNT and CDR2 is YENEEA. V lost 5 bases and J lost 4, with 17 bases in between. CDR3 length: 15 residues. Here the CDR3 DNA reads TGTGCCAGCAGCCTCAGGAGGGGGGGTCTAGAGACCCAGTACTTC. This sequence encodes CASSLRRGGLETQYF.

The V gene is TRBV19, the J gene TRBJ2-5; 8 bases align to TRBD1. The CDR3 spans 13 residues. The V segment lost 8 bases and the J segment 4 bases; nucleotides outside the gene matches: 6. CDR1 is LNHDA, CDR2 SQIVND, per germline (reference sequence). CDR3 DNA: TGTGCCAGTGCCCTTGACAGGGGAGAGACCCAGTACTTC. This codes for CASALDRGETQYF.

This chain uses TRBV6-5 with TRBJ1-5; 7 positions match TRBD1. After removal of 6 bases from V and 9 bases from J, the junction contained 14 bases not matched to a gene. This CDR3 has 15 amino acids. Looked up from germline, CDR1 is MNHEY and CDR2 is SVGAGI. DNA for the CDR3: TGTGCCAGCAGCCAGGAGCGACAGGGTACCGGGCCCCAGCATTTT. Encoded protein: CASSQERQGTGPQHF.

The V gene is TRBV2, the J gene TRBJ1-1; the D gene is possibly TRBD1 (5 bases). CDR3 size: 13 residues. Trimming took 4 bases from V and 7 from J, leaving 13 bases between them. CDR1 is SNHLY, CDR2 FYNNEI, per germline. The CDR3 here is CASSVRQGGEAFF. In DNA form, the CDR3 reads TGTGCCAGCAGTGTCCGGCAGGGAGGTGAAGCTTTCTTT.

The gene calls are TRBV10-3 and TRBJ1-2; D remains ambiguous. The CDR3 loop spans 16 amino acids. V was shortened by 2 bases and J by 0 bases, with 13 bases between the two germline ends. Germline CDR1 and CDR2: ENHRY and SYGVKD. CDR3 region: CAISEPGSSANYGYTF. The CDR3 DNA reads TGTGCCATCAGTGAGCCCGGGAGCTCCGCTAACTATGGCTACACCTTC.

The chain carries TRBV3-1 (or the pseudogene TRBV3-2) and TRBJ2-1; 15 nucleotides agree with TRBD2. This CDR3 has 15 residues. CDR1 is LGHDT and CDR2 is YNNKEL in the germline V gene (reference sequence). Unmatched junction bases numbered 5, after V lost 4 bases and J lost 10 bases. CDR3 sequence (DNA): TGTGCCAGCAGCCCTGGACTAGCGGGGGGGCAAGAGCAGTTCTTC. It translates to CASSPGLAGGQEQFF.

The V gene is TRBV7-9, the J gene TRBJ1-3; tentative D call: TRBD1 (5 bases). V was trimmed by 5 bases and J by 0 bases, leaving 14 bases between them. The V gene's germline CDR1 is SEHNR and CDR2 FQNEAQ (reference sequence). This CDR3 region has 16 residues. The DNA for the CDR3 is TGTGCCAGCAGCCCCGGGGGGATCTACTCTGGAAACACCATATATTTT. It specifies CASSPGGIYSGNTIYF.

This clone showed up just once. The rearrangement links TRBV2 to TRBJ1-6, with D perhaps TRBD1 (5 bases). The V gene lost 5 bases and the J gene lost 8 bases, with 7 bases spanning the gap. CDR3 size: 12 residues. Germline assignment: CDR1 SNHLY and CDR2 FYNNEI. This chain's CDR3 is CASSRGDSPLHF. CDR3 in DNA: TGTGCCAGCAGTCGGGGGGATTCACCCCTCCACTTT.

This chain joins TRBV28 and TRBJ1-1; D remains ambiguous. Trimming cost V 10 bases and J 3 bases, with 15 bases left between them. Germline values: CDR1 MDHEN, CDR2 SYDVKM. The CDR3 is 13 amino acids. Here the CDR3 DNA reads TGTGCCACCGCAGGAGGTGTGGACACTGAAGCTTTCTTT. Protein product: CATAGGVDTEAFF.

The table lists this clone with a few counts. The CDR3 is CASSYLGRNQPQHF. CDR3 bases: TGTGCCAGCAGTTACCTTGGCCGCAATCAGCCCCAGCATTTT. V and J are TRBV27 and TRBJ1-5; D gene ambiguous. The germline V gene has CDR1 MNHEY and CDR2 SMNVEV (reference sequence). The CDR3 is 14 amino acids. Trimming took 4 bases from V and 2 from J, leaving 9 bases between them.

This clone has a handful of counts. The chain recombines TRBV29-1 with TRBJ2-7; D is possibly TRBD1 (6 bases). V gave up 7 bases and J gave up 3 bases, with 25 bases separating them. Germline CDR1 is SQVTM and CDR2 is ANQGSEA. This CDR3 contains 16 residues. CDR3 sequence: CSASTGITTSLYEQYF. In nucleotides, the CDR3 is TGCAGCGCTTCGACAGGCATAACAACCTCTCTCTACGAGCAGTACTTC.

This chain connects TRBV7-9 to TRBJ1-2; D remains ambiguous. Trimming removed 5 bases at V and 4 bases at J, with 11 bases between. Germline V lookup: CDR1 SEHNR, CDR2 FQNEAQ (reference sequence). The CDR3 totals 13 residues. CDR3: CASSRTDIYGYTF. CDR3 coding DNA: TGTGCCAGCAGCCGTACAGACATCTATGGCTACACCTTC. The full variable domain, with the rest looked up from reference TRBV7-9 and TRBJ1-2, is DTGVSQNPRHKITKRGQNVTFRCDPISEHNRLYWYRQTLGQGPEFLTYFQNEAQLEKSRLLSDRFSAERPKGSFSTLEIQRTEQGDSAMYLCASSRTDIYGYTFGSGTRLTVV.

The V gene is TRBV5-4, the J gene TRBJ1-1; no definite D call. Germline-derived CDR1 and CDR2 are SGHNT and YYREEE (reference sequence). The CDR3 is 12 residues long. Trimming removed 6 bases from V and 4 bases from J, with 10 bases in between. CDR3 sequence: CASNRVGTEAFF. CDR3 DNA: TGTGCCAGCAATCGGGTCGGCACTGAAGCTTTCTTT. Variable domain in full (rest from reference TRBV5-4 and TRBJ1-1): ETGVTQSPTHLIKTRGQQVTLRCSSQSGHNTVSWYQQALGQGPQFIFQYYREEENGRGNFPPRFSGLQFPNYSSELNVNALELDDSALYLCASNRVGTEAFFGQGTRLTVV.